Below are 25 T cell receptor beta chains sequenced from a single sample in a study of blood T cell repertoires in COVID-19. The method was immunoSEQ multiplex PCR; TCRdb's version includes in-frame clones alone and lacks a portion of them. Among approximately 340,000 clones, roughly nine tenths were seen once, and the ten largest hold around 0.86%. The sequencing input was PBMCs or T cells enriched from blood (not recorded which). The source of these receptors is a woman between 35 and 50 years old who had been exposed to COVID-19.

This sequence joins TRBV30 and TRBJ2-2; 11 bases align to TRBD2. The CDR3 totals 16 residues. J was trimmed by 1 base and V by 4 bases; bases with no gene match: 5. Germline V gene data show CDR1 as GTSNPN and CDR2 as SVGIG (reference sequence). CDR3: CAWISLAGGNTGELFF. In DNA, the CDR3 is TGTGCCTGGATTAGCCTAGCGGGAGGGAACACCGGGGAGCTGTTTTTT.

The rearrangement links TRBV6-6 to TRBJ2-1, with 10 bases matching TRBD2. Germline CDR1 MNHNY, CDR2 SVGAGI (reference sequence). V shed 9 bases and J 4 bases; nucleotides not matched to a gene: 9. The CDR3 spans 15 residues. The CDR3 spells CASSAGGPGYNEQFF. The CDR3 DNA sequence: TGTGCCAGTTCAGCGGGAGGGCCGGGTTACAATGAGCAGTTCTTC.

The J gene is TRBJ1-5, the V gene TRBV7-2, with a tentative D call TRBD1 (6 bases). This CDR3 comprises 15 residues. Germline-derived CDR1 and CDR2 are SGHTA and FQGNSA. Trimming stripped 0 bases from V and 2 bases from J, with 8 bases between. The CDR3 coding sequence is TGTGCCAGCAGCTTAGCAGGGGGTGGCAATCAGCCCCAGCATTTT. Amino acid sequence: CASSLAGGGNQPQHF.

CDR3 residues: CASSSGIYYGYTF. In DNA form, the CDR3 reads TGTGCCAGCAGTTCGGGGATCTACTATGGCTACACCTTC. The chain is built from TRBV27 and TRBJ1-2; no clear D gene. V lost 4 bases and J lost 3, with 9 bases in between. The germline V gene encodes CDR1 MNHEY and CDR2 SMNVEV (reference sequence). The CDR3 loop spans 13 amino acids.

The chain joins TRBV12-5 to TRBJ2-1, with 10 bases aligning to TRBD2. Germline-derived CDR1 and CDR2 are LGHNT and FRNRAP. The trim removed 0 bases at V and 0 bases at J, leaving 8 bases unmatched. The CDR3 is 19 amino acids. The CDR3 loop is CASGLVLGLAGASYNEQFF. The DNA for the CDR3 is TGTGCTAGTGGTTTGGTACTAGGGCTAGCGGGGGCCTCCTACAATGAGCAGTTCTTC.

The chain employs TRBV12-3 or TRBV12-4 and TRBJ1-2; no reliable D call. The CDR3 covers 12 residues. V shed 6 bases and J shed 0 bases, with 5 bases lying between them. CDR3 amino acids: CASSGSNYGYTF. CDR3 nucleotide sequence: TGTGCCAGCAGCGGGTCTAACTATGGCTACACCTTC.

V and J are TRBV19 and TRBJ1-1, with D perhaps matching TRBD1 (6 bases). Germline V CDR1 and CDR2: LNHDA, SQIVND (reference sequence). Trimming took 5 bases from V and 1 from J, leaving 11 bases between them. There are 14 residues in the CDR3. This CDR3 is CASSAGAGNTEAFF. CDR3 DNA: TGTGCCAGTAGTGCAGGGGCGGGGAACACTGAAGCTTTCTTT.

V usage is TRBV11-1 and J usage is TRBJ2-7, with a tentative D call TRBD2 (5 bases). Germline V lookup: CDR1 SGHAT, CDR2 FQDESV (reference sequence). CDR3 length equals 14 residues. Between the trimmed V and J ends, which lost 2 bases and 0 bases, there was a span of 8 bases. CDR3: CASSLTGFSYEQYF. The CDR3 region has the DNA TGTGCCAGCAGCTTAACGGGGTTCTCCTACGAGCAGTACTTC.

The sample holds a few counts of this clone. This chain's CDR3 is CASSLFPGTEQYF. The CDR3 bases are TGTGCCAGCAGCTTGTTCCCGGGTACCGAGCAGTACTTC. The rearrangement links TRBV7-8 to TRBJ2-7; D not certain. The CDR3 is made up of 13 amino acids. Trimming removed 3 bases at V and 6 bases at J, with 12 bases between. Germline values: CDR1 SGHVS, CDR2 FQNEAQ.

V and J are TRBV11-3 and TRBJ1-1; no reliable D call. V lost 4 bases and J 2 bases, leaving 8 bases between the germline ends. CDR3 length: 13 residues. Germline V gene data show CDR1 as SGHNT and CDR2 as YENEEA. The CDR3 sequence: CASSSYDNTEAFF. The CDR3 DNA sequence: TGTGCCAGCAGCTCCTATGATAACACTGAAGCTTTCTTT.

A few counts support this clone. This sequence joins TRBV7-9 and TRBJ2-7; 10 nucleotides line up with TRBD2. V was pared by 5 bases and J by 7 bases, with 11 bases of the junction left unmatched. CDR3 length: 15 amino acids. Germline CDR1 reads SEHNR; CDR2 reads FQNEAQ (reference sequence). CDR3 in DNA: TGTGCCAGCAGCACAGTTAGACTAGCGGGCAGTGAGCAGTACTTC. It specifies CASSTVRLAGSEQYF.

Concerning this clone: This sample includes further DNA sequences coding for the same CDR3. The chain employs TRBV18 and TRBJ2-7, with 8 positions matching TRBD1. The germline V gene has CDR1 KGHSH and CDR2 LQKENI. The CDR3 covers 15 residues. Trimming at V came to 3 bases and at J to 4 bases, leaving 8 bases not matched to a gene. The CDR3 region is CASSPVGQGGYEQYF. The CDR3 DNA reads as TGTGCCAGCTCACCGGTAGGACAGGGTGGATACGAGCAGTACTTC.

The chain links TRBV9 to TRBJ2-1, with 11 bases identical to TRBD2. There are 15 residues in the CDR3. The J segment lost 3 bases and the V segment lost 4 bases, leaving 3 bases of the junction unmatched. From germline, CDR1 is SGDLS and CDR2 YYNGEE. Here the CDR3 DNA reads TGTGCCAGCAGCTATACTAGCGGGAGCTACAATGAGCAGTTCTTC. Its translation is CASSYTSGSYNEQFF.

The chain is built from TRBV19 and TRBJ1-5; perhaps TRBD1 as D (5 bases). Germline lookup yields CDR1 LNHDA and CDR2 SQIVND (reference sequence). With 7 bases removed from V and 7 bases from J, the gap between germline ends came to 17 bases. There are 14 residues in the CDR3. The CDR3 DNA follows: TGTGCCAGTAACTCGGGGGGGAGCGGGCAGCCCCAGCATTTT. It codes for CASNSGGSGQPQHF.

The CDR3 loop is CASSERGLASEQYF. CDR3 DNA: TGTGCCAGCAGTGAACGGGGACTAGCGTCCGAGCAGTACTTC. The chain links TRBV25-1 to TRBJ2-7, with 10 bases that match TRBD2. V lost 2 bases and J lost 6; bases outside the gene matches: 4. Germline V gene lookup returns CDR1 MGHDK and CDR2 SYGVNS. The CDR3 loop spans 14 amino acids.

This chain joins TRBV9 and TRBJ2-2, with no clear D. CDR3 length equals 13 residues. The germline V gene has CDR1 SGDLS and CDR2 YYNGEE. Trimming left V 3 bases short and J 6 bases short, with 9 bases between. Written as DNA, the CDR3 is TGTGCCAGCAGCGATCCTCCCGCCGGGGAGCTGTTTTTT. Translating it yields CASSDPPAGELFF.

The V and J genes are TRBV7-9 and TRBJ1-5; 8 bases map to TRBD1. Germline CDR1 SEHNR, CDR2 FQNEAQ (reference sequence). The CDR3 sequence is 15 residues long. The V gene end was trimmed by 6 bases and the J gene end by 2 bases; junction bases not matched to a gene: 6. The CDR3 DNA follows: TGTGCCAGCAGTTCCCAGGGGGCGGGCAATCAGCCCCAGCATTTT. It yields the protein CASSSQGAGNQPQHF.

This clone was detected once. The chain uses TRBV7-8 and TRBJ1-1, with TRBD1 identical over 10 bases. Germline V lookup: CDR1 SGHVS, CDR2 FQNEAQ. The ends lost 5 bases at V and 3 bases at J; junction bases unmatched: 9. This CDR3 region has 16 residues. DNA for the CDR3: TGTGCCAGCAGCGGTGGGACAGGGGCGGCGGACACTGAAGCTTTCTTT. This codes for CASSGGTGAADTEAFF.

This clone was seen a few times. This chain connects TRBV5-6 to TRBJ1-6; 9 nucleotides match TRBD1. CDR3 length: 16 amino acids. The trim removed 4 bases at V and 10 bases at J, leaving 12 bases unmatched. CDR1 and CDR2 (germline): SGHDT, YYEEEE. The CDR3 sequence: CASSRQDRGGWSPLHF. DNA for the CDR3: TGTGCCAGCAGCAGACAGGACAGGGGAGGTTGGTCACCCCTCCACTTT.

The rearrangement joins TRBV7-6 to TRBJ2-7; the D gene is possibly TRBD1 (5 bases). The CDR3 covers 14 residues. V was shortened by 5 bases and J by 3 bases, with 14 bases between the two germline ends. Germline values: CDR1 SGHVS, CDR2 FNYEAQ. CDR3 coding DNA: TGTGCCAGCAGCCCCCAAGGGGCAGGCTACGAGCAGTACTTC. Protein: CASSPQGAGYEQYF.

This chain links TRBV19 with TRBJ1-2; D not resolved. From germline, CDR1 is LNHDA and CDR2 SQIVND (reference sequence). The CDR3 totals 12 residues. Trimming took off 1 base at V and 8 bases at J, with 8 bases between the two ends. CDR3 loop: CASSIGPEGYTF. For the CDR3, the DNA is TGTGCCAGTAGTATAGGCCCCGAGGGCTACACCTTC.

For the CDR3, the DNA is TGCGCCAGCTGCGGGACGGGAAATATAGGGGATACGCAGTATTTT. Protein product: CASCGTGNIGDTQYF. This rearrangement joins TRBV5-1 to TRBJ2-3; D is perhaps TRBD2 (6 bases). V was trimmed by 7 bases and J by 6 bases, leaving 21 bases between them. Per the germline V gene, CDR1 is SGHRS and CDR2 is YFSETQ. CDR3 length equals 15 residues.

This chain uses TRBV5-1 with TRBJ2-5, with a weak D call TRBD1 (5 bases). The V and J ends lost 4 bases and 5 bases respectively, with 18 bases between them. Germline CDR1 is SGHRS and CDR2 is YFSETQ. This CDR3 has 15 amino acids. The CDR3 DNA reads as TGCGCCAGCAGCCCCTATTTCGACAGTCATGAGACCCAGTACTTC. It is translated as CASSPYFDSHETQYF.

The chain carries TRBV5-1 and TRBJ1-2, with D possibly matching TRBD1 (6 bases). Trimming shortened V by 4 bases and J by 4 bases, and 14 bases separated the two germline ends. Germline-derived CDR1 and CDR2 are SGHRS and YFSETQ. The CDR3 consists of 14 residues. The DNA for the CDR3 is TGCGCCAGCAGCGACCGACAGGAAATCTATGGCTACACCTTC. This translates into CASSDRQEIYGYTF.

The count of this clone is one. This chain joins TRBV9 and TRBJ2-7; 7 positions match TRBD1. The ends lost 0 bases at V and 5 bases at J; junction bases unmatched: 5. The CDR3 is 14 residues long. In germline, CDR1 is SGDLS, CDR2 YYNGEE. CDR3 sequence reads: CASSVGDRAHEQYF. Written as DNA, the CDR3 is TGTGCCAGCAGCGTAGGCGACAGGGCCCACGAGCAGTACTTC.